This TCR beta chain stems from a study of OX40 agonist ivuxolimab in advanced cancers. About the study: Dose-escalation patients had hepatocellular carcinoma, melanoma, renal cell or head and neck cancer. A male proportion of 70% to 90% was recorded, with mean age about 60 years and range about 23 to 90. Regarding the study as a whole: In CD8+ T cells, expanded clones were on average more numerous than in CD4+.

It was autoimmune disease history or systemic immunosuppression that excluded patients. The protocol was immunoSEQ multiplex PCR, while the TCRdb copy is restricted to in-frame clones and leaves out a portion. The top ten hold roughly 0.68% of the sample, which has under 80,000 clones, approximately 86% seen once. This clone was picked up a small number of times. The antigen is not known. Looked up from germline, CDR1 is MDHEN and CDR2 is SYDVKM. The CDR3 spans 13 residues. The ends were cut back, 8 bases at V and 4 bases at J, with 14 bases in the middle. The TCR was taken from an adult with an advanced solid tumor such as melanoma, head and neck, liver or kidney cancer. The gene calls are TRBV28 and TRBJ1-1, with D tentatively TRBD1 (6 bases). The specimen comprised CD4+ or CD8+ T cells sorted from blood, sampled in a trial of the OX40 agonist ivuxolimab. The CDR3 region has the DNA TGTGCCAGCTGCAGGGGTCGGTTCACTGAAGCTTTCTTT. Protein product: CASCRGRFTEAFF.